Listed below are T cell receptor beta chains from one sample, sequenced in a study of blood T cell repertoires in COVID-19. TCRdb's table, derived via immunoSEQ multiplex PCR, lists solely in-frame clones and lacks some. The sample includes about 91,000 clones, more than 70% seen only once; the top ten take 4.8%. Sequencing was performed on peripheral blood. The origin of the receptors is a woman at least 80 years old with active COVID-19. CDR3s include the opening cysteine and the closing phenylalanine or tryptophan. The order of the fields is D gene, V gene, J gene, CDR3 protein, CDR3 DNA. The D gene is left open where the match is weak.

d_gene: TRBD1
v_gene: TRBV19
j_gene: TRBJ1-1
CDR3aa: CASSIEGQRNTEAFF
CDR3nt: TGTGCCAGTAGTATAGAGGGACAGAGGAACACTGAAGCTTTCTTT

d_gene: TRBD1
v_gene: TRBV10-1
j_gene: TRBJ2-7
CDR3aa: CASTPGQAQKQYF
CDR3nt: TGCGCCAGCACCCCTGGACAGGCCCAAAAGCAGTACTTC

d_gene: .
v_gene: TRBV4-2
j_gene: TRBJ2-5
CDR3aa: CASSQSLGQQETQYF
CDR3nt: TGTGCCAGCAGCCAATCTCTGGGCCAGCAAGAGACCCAGTACTTC

d_gene: .
v_gene: TRBV2
j_gene: TRBJ2-7
CDR3aa: CASARERAGYEQYF
CDR3nt: TGTGCCAGCGCTCGGGAACGTGCCGGGTACGAGCAGTACTTC

d_gene: .
v_gene: TRBV5-1
j_gene: TRBJ2-3
CDR3aa: CASSLGLTTDTQYF
CDR3nt: TGCGCCAGCAGCTTGGGACTTACCACAGATACGCAGTATTTT

d_gene: .
v_gene: TRBV7-8
j_gene: TRBJ1-1
CDR3aa: CASRKYGQGGEAFF
CDR3nt: TGTGCCAGCAGAAAATACGGGCAGGGTGGAGAAGCTTTCTTT

d_gene: TRBD1
v_gene: TRBV5-5
j_gene: TRBJ2-7
CDR3aa: CASSLVQGVSYEQYF
CDR3nt: TGTGCCAGCAGCTTGGTCCAGGGGGTATCCTACGAGCAGTACTTC

d_gene: TRBD2
v_gene: TRBV19
j_gene: TRBJ2-1
CDR3aa: CASSIARLAGSGEQFF
CDR3nt: TGTGCCAGTAGTATAGCGAGGCTAGCGGGTTCGGGTGAGCAGTTCTTC

d_gene: TRBD1
v_gene: TRBV28
j_gene: TRBJ2-1
CDR3aa: CASSLWGTGGRNEQFF
CDR3nt: TGTGCCAGCAGTTTATGGGGAACAGGGGGTCGCAATGAGCAGTTCTTC

d_gene: .
v_gene: TRBV9
j_gene: TRBJ1-4
CDR3aa: CASSVSTATNEKLFF
CDR3nt: TGTGCCAGCAGCGTATCGACAGCAACTAATGAAAAACTGTTTTTT

d_gene: TRBD2
v_gene: TRBV5-6
j_gene: TRBJ2-1
CDR3aa: CASSPSSGSAYNERFF
CDR3nt: TGTGCCAGCAGCCCCTCTAGCGGGAGTGCTTACAATGAGCGGTTCTTC